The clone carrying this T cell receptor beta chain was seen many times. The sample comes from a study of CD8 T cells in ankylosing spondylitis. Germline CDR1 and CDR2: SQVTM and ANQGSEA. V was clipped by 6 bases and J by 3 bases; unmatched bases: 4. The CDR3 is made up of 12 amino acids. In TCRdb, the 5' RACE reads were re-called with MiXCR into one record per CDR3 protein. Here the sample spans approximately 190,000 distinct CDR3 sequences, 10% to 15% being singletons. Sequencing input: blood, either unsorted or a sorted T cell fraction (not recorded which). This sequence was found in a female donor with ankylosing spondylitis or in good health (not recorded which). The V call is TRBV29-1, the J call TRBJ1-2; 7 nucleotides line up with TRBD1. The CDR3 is CSVQGGDYGYTF. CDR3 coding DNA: TGCAGCGTGCAGGGGGGTGACTATGGCTACACCTTC.